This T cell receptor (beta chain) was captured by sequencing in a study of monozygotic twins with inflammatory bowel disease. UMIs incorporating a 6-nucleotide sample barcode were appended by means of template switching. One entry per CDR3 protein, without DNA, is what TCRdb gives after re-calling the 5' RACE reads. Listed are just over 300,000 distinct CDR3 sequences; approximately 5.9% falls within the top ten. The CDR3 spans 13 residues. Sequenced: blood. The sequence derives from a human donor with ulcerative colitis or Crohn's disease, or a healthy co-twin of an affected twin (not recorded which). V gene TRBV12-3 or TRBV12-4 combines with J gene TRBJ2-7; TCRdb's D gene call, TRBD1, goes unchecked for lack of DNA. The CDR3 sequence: CASRRGQNYEQYF.